The clone carrying this TCR beta chain was counted ten times or more. This sample is drawn from a study of blood T cell repertoires in COVID-19. The CDR3 covers 13 residues. The germline V gene encodes CDR1 SNHLY and CDR2 FYNNEI. V was clipped by 4 bases and J by 1 base, with 7 bases between them. Authors' methods: Estimated nucleated cell counts came from reference gene primer amplification. Using immunoSEQ multiplex PCR, the repertoire was profiled, and TCRdb retains in-frame clones only, with some absent. The DNA was the basis for D and trimming; V, J and clone size are from that table. The table shows about 150,000 clones, with around 73% occurring only once.

The TCR sequence derives from a man between 60 and 75 years old who had recovered from COVID-19. V is TRBV2 and J is TRBJ1-1; unclear D gene. Sequences were obtained from peripheral blood. CDR3 residues: CASSVEGNTEAFF. In DNA, the CDR3 is TGTGCCAGCAGTGTAGAGGGGAACACTGAAGCTTTCTTT. The full variable domain, in which reference TRBV2 and TRBJ1-1 provide the parts outside the CDR3, is EPEVTQTPSHQVTQMGQEVILRCVPISNHLYFYWYRQILGQKVEFLVSFYNNEISEKSEIFDDQFSVERPDGSNFTLKIRSTKLEDSAMYFCASSVEGNTEAFFGQGTRLTVV.